This is a list of T cell receptor beta chains from one sample in a study of neurological immune-mediated disorders. In TCRdb, the 5' RACE reads were re-called with MiXCR into one record per CDR3 protein. This sample has roughly 80,000 distinct CDR3 sequences, with around a tenth found just once. Sequencing was carried out using PBMCs. The receptors shown here come from a man aged 45 to 65 in good health. The CDR3 runs from the conserved cysteine through the conserved F or W. D genes are given only for firm matches. Clone size is shown for a subset of rows, as once, few, many or a class of expanded clone.

>18|TRBV6-6|TRBD1|many|TRBJ2-1
CASSYPQTGTGDYNEQFF
TGTGCCAGCAGTTACCCCCAAACCGGGACAGGGGACTACAATGAGCAGTTCTTC
>16|TRBV6-2/TRBV6-3|TRBD1|many|TRBJ1-1
CASRDRGTAMNTEAFF
TGTGCCAGCAGGGACAGGGGGACGGCTATGAACACTGAAGCTTTCTTT
>15|TRBV18|-|few|TRBJ2-6
CASSPRQEQANVLTF
TGTGCCAGCTCACCCCGACAGGAGCAGGCCAACGTCCTGACTTTC
>14|TRBV5-1|TRBD1|many|TRBJ2-7
CASSLGQGSYEQYF
TGCGCCAGCAGCTTGGGACAGGGGTCCTACGAGCAGTACTTC
>14|TRBV24-1|TRBD1|few|TRBJ1-2
CATSDFTTGHGYTF
TGTGCCACCAGTGATTTCACGACAGGGCACGGCTACACCTTC
>14|TRBV14|TRBD1|many|TRBJ1-1
CASSQLTGASRAFF
TGTGCCAGCAGCCAACTTACAGGGGCCTCGAGGGCTTTCTTT
>14|TRBV20-1|TRBD1|many|TRBJ2-7
CSATPGQVSYEQYF
TGCAGTGCCACACCGGGACAGGTCTCCTACGAGCAGTACTTC
>14|TRBV12-3/TRBV12-4|-|many|TRBJ1-5
CASSDGTENQPQHF
TGTGCCAGCAGTGACGGGACGGAGAATCAGCCCCAGCATTTT
>14|TRBV28|-|many|TRBJ1-6
CAHSGAGYGSPLHF
TGTGCCCACAGCGGAGCGGGCTATGGTTCACCCCTCCACTTT
>13|TRBV18|-|many|TRBJ2-7
CASSPGGFGPYDF
TGTGCCAGCTCACCAGGCGGCTTTGGGCCGTACGACTTC
>15|TRBV28|-|many|TRBJ1-5
CASRRGGYSNQPQHF
TGTGCCAGCAGACGGGGAGGGTATAGCAATCAGCCCCAGCATTTT
>16|TRBV6-2/TRBV6-3|TRBD1|-|TRBJ1-1
CASSYLGQGENTEAFF
TGTGCCAGCAGTTACCTGGGACAGGGAGAGAACACTGAAGCTTTCTTT
>18|TRBV28|TRBD1|many|TRBJ1-5
CASTADRGREYSNQPQHF
TGTGCCAGCACCGCGGACAGGGGGCGAGAATATAGCAATCAGCCCCAGCATTTT
>14|TRBV5-6|-|many|TRBJ1-1
CASSSRELNTEAFF
TGTGCCAGCAGCTCCCGTGAGCTTAACACTGAAGCTTTCTTT
>16|TRBV3-1|-|many|TRBJ2-3
CASSQITASGTDTQYF
TGTGCCAGCAGCCAAATTACCGCTTCTGGCACAGATACGCAGTATTTT
>13|TRBV29-1|TRBD2|many|TRBJ2-7
CSAGTSGSYEQYF
TGCAGCGCCGGGACTAGCGGTTCCTACGAGCAGTACTTC
>14|TRBV28|-|many|TRBJ1-2
CASSPSGGAKGYTF
TGTGCCAGCAGCCCATCCGGGGGCGCAAAGGGCTACACCTTC
>15|TRBV7-3|-|many|TRBJ1-2
CASSPNRGAEYGYTF
TGTGCCAGCAGCCCAAACCGGGGGGCTGAATATGGCTACACCTTC
>15|TRBV7-3|-|-|TRBJ2-1
CASSLWDNSRNEQFF
TGTGCCAGCAGCTTATGGGATAATTCTCGAAATGAGCAGTTCTTC
>12|TRBV19|-|many|TRBJ1-5
CASTDSNQPQHF
TGTGCCAGTACGGATAGCAATCAGCCCCAGCATTTT
>13|TRBV5-1|-|many|TRBJ2-7
CASSLERYYEQYF
TGCGCCAGCAGCTTGGAGCGGTACTACGAGCAGTACTTC
>14|TRBV11-3|-|many|TRBJ2-2
CASSPRLDSRELFF
TGTGCCAGCAGCCCCCGACTGGATAGCCGGGAGCTGTTTTTT
>15|TRBV20-1|-|few|TRBJ1-5
CSAPPAVSTNQPQHF
TGCAGTGCTCCGCCGGCAGTCTCTACCAATCAGCCCCAGCATTTT
>13|TRBV4-1|-|many|TRBJ2-5
CASSQGGQETQYF
TGCGCCAGCAGCCAAGGAGGACAAGAGACCCAGTACTTC
>15|TRBV7-8|TRBD2|many|TRBJ2-2
CASSFGLAGKGELFF
TGTGCCAGCAGCTTTGGACTAGCGGGAAAGGGGGAGCTGTTTTTT
>14|TRBV9|TRBD2|many|TRBJ2-2
CASAGLASTGELFF
TGTGCCAGCGCGGGACTAGCGTCTACCGGGGAGCTGTTTTTT
>17|TRBV6-1|TRBD2|many|TRBJ2-2
CASRDKREGGRTGELFF
TGTGCCAGCAGAGACAAGCGGGAGGGCGGGAGAACCGGGGAGCTGTTTTTT
>13|TRBV4-1|-|many|TRBJ2-7
CASSQGGGYEQYF
TGCGCCAGCAGCCAAGGGGGAGGATACGAGCAGTACTTC
>15|TRBV7-2|TRBD1|many|TRBJ1-5
CASSLRQGSNQPQHF
TGTGCCAGCAGCCTGAGACAGGGAAGCAATCAGCCCCAGCATTTT
>14|TRBV7-2|-|many|TRBJ1-1
CASSQGVLNTEAFF
TGTGCCAGCAGCCAGGGAGTCTTGAACACTGAAGCTTTCTTT
>18|TRBV18|TRBD1|many|TRBJ1-5
CASSPRGPAVEGNQPQHF
TGTGCCAGCTCACCCAGGGGGCCCGCGGTAGAAGGCAATCAGCCCCAGCATTTT
>13|TRBV29-1|-|-|TRBJ2-5
CSVEPGRQDTQYF
TGCAGCGTTGAACCCGGCAGGCAAGATACCCAGTACTTC
>17|TRBV5-1|TRBD2|many|TRBJ2-5
CASSLGALAGGAETQYF
TGCGCCAGCAGCTTGGGAGCGCTAGCGGGGGGGGCCGAGACCCAGTACTTC
>13|TRBV15|-|many|TRBJ2-7
CATSRDSFYEQYF
TGTGCCACCAGCAGAGATAGCTTTTACGAGCAGTACTTC
>17|TRBV3-1|-|-|TRBJ2-2
CASSQDSITSNTGELFF
TGTGCCAGCAGCCAAGATAGTATTACTAGCAACACCGGGGAGCTGTTTTTT
>15|TRBV18|-|once|TRBJ2-2
CASSPPVGNTGELFF
TGTGCCAGCTCACCACCCGTAGGGAACACCGGGGAGCTGTTTTTT
>14|TRBV6-1|-|many|TRBJ1-1
CASSAGTRVTEAFF
TGTGCCAGCAGTGCCGGGACACGGGTGACTGAAGCTTTCTTT